The 12 T cell receptor beta chains reported below all come from one sample, sequenced in a study of regulatory T cells in long-lasting Graves disease. HTBI primers from iRepertoire and Arm-PCR of CDR3 regions yielded the TCR beta libraries. TCRdb reprocessed the multiplex PCR reads via MiXCR and lists one record per CDR3 protein. The data contain 350,000 to 500,000 distinct CDR3 sequences, 12% to 15% of them singletons. This sample's time point: newly diagnosed GD, antithyroid drugs for less than 3 months. TCR sequences were obtained from RNA taken from PBMCs. The data were also submitted as part of a second study, on T cells in Graves' hyperthyroidism and ophthalmopathy.

Specimen: peripheral blood mononuclear cells (PBMCs), collected at new diagnosis, from a patient treated with antithyroid drugs. The receptor source for this set is a woman in her forties or fifties with Graves disease.

Ten or more counts support this clonotype. This rearrangement joins TRBV28 to TRBJ2-7; 11 nucleotides line up with TRBD2. Losses at the gene ends were 6 bases for V and 4 bases for J; bases not matched to a gene: 8. Germline V lookup: CDR1 MDHEN, CDR2 SYDVKM. This CDR3 is built from 15 residues. The CDR3 region has the DNA TGTGCCAGCAGGAAAATAGCGGGAGGGAGGTACGAGCAGTACTTC. Its translation is CASRKIAGGRYEQYF.

This clonotype was seen repeatedly, ten times or more. The chain uses TRBV20-1 and TRBJ2-1; 10 nucleotides agree with TRBD2. After removal of 1 base from V and 3 bases from J, the junction contained 3 bases not matched to a gene. The CDR3 has 15 amino acids. The V gene's germline CDR1 is DFQATT and CDR2 SNEGSKA (reference sequence). The chain's CDR3 is CSARAGLADYNEQFF. The CDR3 coding sequence is TGCAGTGCTAGAGCAGGACTAGCGGACTACAATGAGCAGTTCTTC.

The sample holds many counts of this clonotype. The CDR3 DNA is TGCGCCAGCAGCTTGTGGGAGGGTGAAGAGACCCAGTACTTC. It encodes CASSLWEGEETQYF. The rearrangement links TRBV5-1 to TRBJ2-5; 7 positions match TRBD2. Trimming took 1 base from V and 3 from J; bases not matched to a gene: 3. This CDR3 is built from 14 residues. Germline V gene lookup returns CDR1 SGHRS and CDR2 YFSETQ.

This clonotype turned up a few times. This chain links TRBV10-3 with TRBJ2-1; TRBD1 matches 9 bases. Trimming cost V 3 bases and J 4 bases; bases outside gene matches: 4. Germline values: CDR1 ENHRY, CDR2 SYGVKD. This CDR3 spans 15 amino acids. The CDR3 sequence is CAISDPGQGYNEQFF. CDR3 sequence (DNA): TGTGCCATCAGTGACCCCGGACAGGGGTACAATGAGCAGTTCTTC.

The table lists this clonotype with a few counts. The CDR3 DNA sequence: TGCAGCGTTGTATGGCAGATGAACACCGGGGAGCTGTTTTTT. It encodes CSVVWQMNTGELFF. This chain connects TRBV29-1 to TRBJ2-2; no definite D call. In germline, CDR1 is SQVTM, CDR2 ANQGSEA. Between the trimmed V and J ends, which lost 4 bases and 1 base, there was a span of 10 bases. The length of the CDR3 is 14 residues.

Turning to this clonotype: A read error may be the cause here, since a much bigger clone is one base away. The CDR3 end shows no conserved phenylalanine or tryptophan, and so a read error is likely. V usage is TRBV5-1 and J usage is TRBJ1-5; maybe TRBD1 (5 bases). Trimming took 0 bases from V and 6 from J, leaving 7 bases between them. CDR1 and CDR2 from the germline V gene are SGHRS and YFSETQ. The length of the CDR3 is 13 residues. The CDR3 spells CASSLEGSQPQHS. DNA of the CDR3: TGCGCCAGCAGCTTGGAGGGGAGTCAGCCCCAGCATTCT.

This clonotype was counted many times. This chain joins TRBV28 and TRBJ1-1, with 8 bases fitting TRBD1. The CDR3 covers 13 residues. V dropped 6 bases and J dropped 4; count of bases not matched to a gene: 4. CDR1 MDHEN and CDR2 SYDVKM come from the germline V gene. CDR3 DNA: TGTGCCAGCAGACCTGACAGGGGCACTGAAGCTTTCTTT. It codes for CASRPDRGTEAFF.

This chain joins TRBV28 and TRBJ1-2; possible D gene TRBD1, 5 bases. The CDR3 is 17 amino acids. Germline V gene sequence: CDR1 MDHEN, CDR2 SYDVKM. V gave up 7 bases and J gave up 0 bases, with 21 bases separating them. The CDR3 DNA is TGTGCCAGCATTCCTCCCCCCTGGGGGGGGTCTAACTATGGCTACACCTTC. It specifies CASIPPPWGGSNYGYTF.

There are many counts of this clonotype. Here the CDR3 DNA reads TGTGCCAGCTCTGGACTAGCGGGAGGGTTCTACAATGAGCAGTTCTTC. Protein: CASSGLAGGFYNEQFF. This chain connects TRBV12-3 or TRBV12-4 to TRBJ2-1; 15 nucleotides line up with TRBD2. This CDR3 is 16 amino acids long. V dropped 8 bases and J dropped 3; count of bases not matched to a gene: 5.

This clonotype came up many times. The gene calls are TRBV6-5 and TRBJ2-7; 9 bases are a match to TRBD2. The CDR3 has 15 residues. With V trimmed by 2 bases and J by 6 bases, 8 bases remained unmatched. Germline lookup yields CDR1 MNHEY and CDR2 SVGAGI. CDR3 DNA sequence: TGTGCCAGCAGTTACGACGGACTAGCGCTGGTCGAGCAGTACTTC. This translates into CASSYDGLALVEQYF.

The chain carries TRBV5-1 and TRBJ1-3; 7 bases are shared with TRBD1. The CDR3 is made up of 14 amino acids. With 4 bases clipped from V and 2 bases from J, the junction kept 3 bases outside the gene matches. In germline, CDR1 is SGHRS, CDR2 YFSETQ. The CDR3 bases are TGCGCCAGCAGCCCAGGGACAGCTGGAAACACCATATATTTT. It codes for CASSPGTAGNTIYF.

This clonotype was found many times. The CDR3 spells CASSLGLAGVKETQYF. In DNA form, the CDR3 reads TGTGCCAGCAGTCTCGGACTAGCGGGAGTCAAGGAGACCCAGTACTTC. V gene TRBV12-3 or TRBV12-4 combines with J gene TRBJ2-5, with TRBD2 matching 13 bases. CDR3 length equals 16 residues. Germline trimming cut 5 bases from V and 5 bases from J; bases unmatched to any gene: 8.